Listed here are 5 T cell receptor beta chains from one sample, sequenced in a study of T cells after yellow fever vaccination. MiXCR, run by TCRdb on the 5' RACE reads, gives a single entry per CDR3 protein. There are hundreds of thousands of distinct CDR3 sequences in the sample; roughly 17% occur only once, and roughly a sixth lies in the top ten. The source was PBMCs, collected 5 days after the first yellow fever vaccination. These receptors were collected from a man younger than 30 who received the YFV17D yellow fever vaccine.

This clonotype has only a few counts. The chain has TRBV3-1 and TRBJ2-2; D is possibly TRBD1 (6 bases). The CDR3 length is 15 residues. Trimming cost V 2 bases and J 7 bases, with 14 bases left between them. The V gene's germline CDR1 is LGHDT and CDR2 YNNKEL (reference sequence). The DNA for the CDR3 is TGTGCCAGCAGCCAACTCTGGGGGCTTAGCGGGGAGCTGTTTTTT. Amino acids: CASSQLWGLSGELFF.

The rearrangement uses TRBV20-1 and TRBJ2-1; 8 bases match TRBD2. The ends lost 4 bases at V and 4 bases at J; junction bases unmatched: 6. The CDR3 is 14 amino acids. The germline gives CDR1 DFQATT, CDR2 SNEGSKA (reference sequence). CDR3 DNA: TGCAGTGCTACGAATATAGCGGGGTACAATGAGCAGTTCTTC. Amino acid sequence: CSATNIAGYNEQFF.

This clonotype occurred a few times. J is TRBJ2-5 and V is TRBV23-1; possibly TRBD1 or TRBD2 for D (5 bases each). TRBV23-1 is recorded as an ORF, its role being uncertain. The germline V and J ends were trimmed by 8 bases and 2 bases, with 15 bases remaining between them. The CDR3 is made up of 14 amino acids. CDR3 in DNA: TGCGCCAGCCCGCGGGTGGGGCAACAAGAGACCCAGTACTTC. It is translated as CASPRVGQQETQYF.

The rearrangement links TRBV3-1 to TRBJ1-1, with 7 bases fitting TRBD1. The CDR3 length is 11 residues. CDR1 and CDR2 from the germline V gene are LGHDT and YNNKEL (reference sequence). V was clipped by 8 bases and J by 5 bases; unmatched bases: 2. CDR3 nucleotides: TGTGCCAGCTACAGGGGAACTGAAGCTTTCTTT. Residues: CASYRGTEAFF.

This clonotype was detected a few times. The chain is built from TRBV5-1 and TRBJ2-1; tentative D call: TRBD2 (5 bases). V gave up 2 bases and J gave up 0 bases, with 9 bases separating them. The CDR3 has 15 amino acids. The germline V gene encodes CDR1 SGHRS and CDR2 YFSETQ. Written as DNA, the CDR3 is TGCGCCAGCAGCTTCGGGGAATTCTCCTACAATGAGCAGTTCTTC. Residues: CASSFGEFSYNEQFF.